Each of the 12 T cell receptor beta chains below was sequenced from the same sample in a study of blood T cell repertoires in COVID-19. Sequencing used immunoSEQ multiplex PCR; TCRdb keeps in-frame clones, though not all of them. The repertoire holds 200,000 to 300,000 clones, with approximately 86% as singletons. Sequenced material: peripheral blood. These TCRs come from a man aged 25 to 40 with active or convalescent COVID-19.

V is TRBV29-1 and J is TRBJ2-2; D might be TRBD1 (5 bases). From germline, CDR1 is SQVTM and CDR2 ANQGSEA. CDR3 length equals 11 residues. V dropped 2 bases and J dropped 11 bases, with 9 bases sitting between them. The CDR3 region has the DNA TGCAGCGTTGAACAGGGCCCTGAGCTGTTTTTT. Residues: CSVEQGPELFF.

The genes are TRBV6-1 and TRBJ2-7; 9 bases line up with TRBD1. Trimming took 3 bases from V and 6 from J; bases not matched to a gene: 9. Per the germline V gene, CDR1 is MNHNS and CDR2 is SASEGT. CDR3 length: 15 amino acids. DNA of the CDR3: TGTGCCAGCAGTGAGCGACGGACAGGGGTGGGCGAGCAGTACTTC. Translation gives CASSERRTGVGEQYF.

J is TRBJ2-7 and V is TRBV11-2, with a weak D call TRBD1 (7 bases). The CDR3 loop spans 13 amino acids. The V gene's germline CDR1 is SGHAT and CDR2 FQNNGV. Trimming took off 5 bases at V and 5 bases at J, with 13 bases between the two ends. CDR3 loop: CASSAGTVDEQYF. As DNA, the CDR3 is TGTGCCAGCAGCGCGGGGACAGTCGACGAGCAGTACTTC.

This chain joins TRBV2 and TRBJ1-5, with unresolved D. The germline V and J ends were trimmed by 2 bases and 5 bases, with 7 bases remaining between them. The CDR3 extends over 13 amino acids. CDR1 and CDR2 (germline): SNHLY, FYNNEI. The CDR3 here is CASSESSYQPQHF. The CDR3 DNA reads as TGTGCCAGCAGTGAATCCAGTTATCAGCCCCAGCATTTT.

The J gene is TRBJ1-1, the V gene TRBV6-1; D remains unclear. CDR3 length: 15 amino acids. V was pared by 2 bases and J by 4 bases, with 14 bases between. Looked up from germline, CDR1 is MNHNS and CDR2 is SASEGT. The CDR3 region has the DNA TGTGCCAGCAGTGAAATCAGGAGGTTGGGCACTGAAGCTTTCTTT. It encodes CASSEIRRLGTEAFF.

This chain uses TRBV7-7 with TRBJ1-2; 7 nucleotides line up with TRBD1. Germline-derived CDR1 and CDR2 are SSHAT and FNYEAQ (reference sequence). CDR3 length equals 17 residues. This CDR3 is CVPLNRGHRNRGYGYTF. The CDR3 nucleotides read TGTGTTCCGCTGAACAGGGGACATCGTAATCGGGGCTATGGCTACACCTTC.

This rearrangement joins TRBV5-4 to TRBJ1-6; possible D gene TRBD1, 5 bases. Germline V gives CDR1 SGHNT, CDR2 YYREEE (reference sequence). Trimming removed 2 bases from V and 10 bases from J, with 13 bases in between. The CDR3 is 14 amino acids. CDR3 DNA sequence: TGTGCCAGCAGCTTTGCGGGGCAGGAATCACCCCTCCACTTT. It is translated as CASSFAGQESPLHF. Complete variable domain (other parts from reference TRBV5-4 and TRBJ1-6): ETGVTQSPTHLIKTRGQQVTLRCSSQSGHNTVSWYQQALGQGPQFIFQYYREEENGRGNFPPRFSGLQFPNYSSELNVNALELDDSALYLCASSFAGQESPLHFGNGTRLTVT.

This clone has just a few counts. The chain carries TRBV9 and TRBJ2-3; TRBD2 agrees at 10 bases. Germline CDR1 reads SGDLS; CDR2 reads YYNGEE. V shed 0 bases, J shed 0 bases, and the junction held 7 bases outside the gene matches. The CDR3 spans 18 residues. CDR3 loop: CASSVGLAGAASTDTQYF. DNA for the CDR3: TGTGCCAGCAGCGTAGGGCTAGCGGGGGCCGCGAGCACAGATACGCAGTATTTT.

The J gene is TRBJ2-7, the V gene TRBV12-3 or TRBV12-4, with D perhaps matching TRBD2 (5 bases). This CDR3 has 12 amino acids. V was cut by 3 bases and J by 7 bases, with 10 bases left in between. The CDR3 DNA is TGTGCCAGCAGTTTTTGGGAGCGGGAGCAGTACTTC. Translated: CASSFWEREQYF.

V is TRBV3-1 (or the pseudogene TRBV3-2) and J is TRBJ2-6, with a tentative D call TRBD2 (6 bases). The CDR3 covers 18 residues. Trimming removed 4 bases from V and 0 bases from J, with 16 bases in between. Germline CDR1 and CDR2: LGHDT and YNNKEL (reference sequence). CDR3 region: CASSRGVTPLSGANVLTF. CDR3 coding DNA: TGTGCCAGCAGCCGGGGGGTGACACCACTCTCTGGGGCCAACGTCCTGACTTTC.

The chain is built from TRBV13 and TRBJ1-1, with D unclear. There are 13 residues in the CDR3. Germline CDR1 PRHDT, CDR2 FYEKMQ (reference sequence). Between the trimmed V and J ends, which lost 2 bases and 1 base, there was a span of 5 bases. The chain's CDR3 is CASSLSGNTEAFF. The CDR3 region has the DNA TGTGCCAGCAGCTTATCCGGGAACACTGAAGCTTTCTTT.

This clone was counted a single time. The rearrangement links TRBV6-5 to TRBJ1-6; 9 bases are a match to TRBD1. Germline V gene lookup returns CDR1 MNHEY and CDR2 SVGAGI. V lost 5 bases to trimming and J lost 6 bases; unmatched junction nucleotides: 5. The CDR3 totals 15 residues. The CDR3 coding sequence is TGTGCCAGCAGTCGACAGGGGGTTGTTAATTCACCCCTCCACTTT. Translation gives CASSRQGVVNSPLHF.